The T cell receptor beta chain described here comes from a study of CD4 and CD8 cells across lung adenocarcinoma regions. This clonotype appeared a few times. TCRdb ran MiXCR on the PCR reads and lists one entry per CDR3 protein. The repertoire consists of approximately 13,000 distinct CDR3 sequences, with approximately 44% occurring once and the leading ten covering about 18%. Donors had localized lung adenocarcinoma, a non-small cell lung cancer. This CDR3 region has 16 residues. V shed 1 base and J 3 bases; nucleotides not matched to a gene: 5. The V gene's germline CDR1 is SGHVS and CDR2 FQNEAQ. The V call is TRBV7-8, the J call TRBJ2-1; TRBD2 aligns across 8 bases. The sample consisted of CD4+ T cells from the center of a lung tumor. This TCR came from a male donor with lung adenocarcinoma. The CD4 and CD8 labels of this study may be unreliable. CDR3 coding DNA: TGTGCCAGCAGCTTAGTGGCTAGCGGGTACTACAATGAGCAGTTCTTC. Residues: CASSLVASGYYNEQFF.